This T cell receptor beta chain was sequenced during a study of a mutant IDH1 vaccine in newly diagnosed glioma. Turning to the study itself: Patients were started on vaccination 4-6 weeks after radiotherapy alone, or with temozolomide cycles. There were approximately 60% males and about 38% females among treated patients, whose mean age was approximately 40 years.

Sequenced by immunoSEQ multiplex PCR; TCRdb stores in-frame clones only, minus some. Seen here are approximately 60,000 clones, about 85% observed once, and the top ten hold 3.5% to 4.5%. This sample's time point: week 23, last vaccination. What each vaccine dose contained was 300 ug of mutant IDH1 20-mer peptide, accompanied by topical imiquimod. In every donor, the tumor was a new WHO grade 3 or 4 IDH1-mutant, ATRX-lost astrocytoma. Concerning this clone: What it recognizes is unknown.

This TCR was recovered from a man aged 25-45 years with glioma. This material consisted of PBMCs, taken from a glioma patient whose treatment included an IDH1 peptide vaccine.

CDR3 DNA sequence: TGTGCCAGCAGCGTGACGGACAGGGGAAATCAGCCCCAGCATTTT. It yields the protein CASSVTDRGNQPQHF. The chain combines TRBV9 with TRBJ1-5, with 9 bases matching TRBD1. CDR3 length equals 15 residues. V lost 2 bases and J lost 4; bases outside the gene matches: 4. Germline CDR1 SGDLS, CDR2 YYNGEE.